The 10 T cell receptor beta chains below were found in one sample sequenced in a study of Ad26.COV2.S vaccination and SARS-CoV-2 variants. The protocol was immunoSEQ multiplex PCR, while the TCRdb copy is restricted to in-frame clones and leaves out a portion. The table includes roughly 380,000 clones, approximately 90% detected once. Sequencing was performed on peripheral blood, taken after recovery from COVID-19. The source is a human donor who had recovered from COVID-19.

This clone was observed a single time. One junction end disagrees with the germline gene, perhaps due to a read error. In the same sample, other DNA sequences code for this CDR3. The V and J genes are TRBV7-7 and TRBJ2-1; TRBD1 might be the D (5 bases). The CDR3 totals 13 residues. The germline CDR1 and CDR2 sequences are SSHAT and FNYEAQ (reference sequence). DNA for the CDR3: TGTGCTAGCAGCTTAGGGGCCAGCAATGAGCAGTTCTTC. It yields the protein CASSLGASNEQFF.

The chain links TRBV29-1 to TRBJ2-3, with no clear D. The germline gives CDR1 SQVTM, CDR2 ANQGSEA. The CDR3 loop spans 12 amino acids. The V end was cut by 5 bases, the J end by 2 bases, with 8 bases between. The CDR3 protein is CSVCVSTDTQYF. CDR3 DNA sequence: TGCAGCGTTTGCGTCTCCACAGATACGCAGTATTTT.

V and J are TRBV5-1 and TRBJ2-2, with a weak D call TRBD2 (5 bases). V was trimmed by 0 bases and J by 5 bases, leaving 8 bases between them. Germline assignment: CDR1 SGHRS and CDR2 YFSETQ. The CDR3 totals 14 residues. The CDR3 DNA follows: TGCGCCAGCAGCTTGGATACGGGAACCGGGGAGCTGTTTTTT. Translation: CASSLDTGTGELFF.

The CDR3 coding sequence is TGCGCCAGCAGCGACGGGGGTTCCTCAACTAATGAAAAACTGTTTTTT. Translating it yields CASSDGGSSTNEKLFF. This rearrangement joins TRBV5-1 to TRBJ1-4; tentatively, D is TRBD1 (5 bases). The CDR3 runs to 16 residues. Germline CDR1 is SGHRS and CDR2 is YFSETQ. V lost 4 bases to trimming and J lost 0 bases, with 13 bases between them.

This chain joins TRBV19 and TRBJ2-1; 8 nucleotides agree with TRBD2. The CDR3 length is 15 residues. Germline values: CDR1 LNHDA, CDR2 SQIVND (reference sequence). V lost 8 bases and J lost 2; bases outside the gene matches: 8. CDR3 sequence: CASLSGGEPYNEQFF. CDR3 DNA: TGTGCCAGTTTAAGCGGGGGAGAACCCTACAATGAGCAGTTCTTC.

The rearrangement uses TRBV27 and TRBJ2-7; D not resolved. The CDR3 has 14 residues. V gave up 2 bases and J gave up 2 bases, with 10 bases separating them. Germline CDR1 MNHEY, CDR2 SMNVEV (reference sequence). The CDR3 spells CASSLAPLTYEQYF. CDR3 DNA sequence: TGTGCCAGCAGTTTAGCCCCCTTGACCTACGAGCAGTACTTC.

The CDR3 here is CASSPRTGYEQYF. The CDR3 nucleotides are TGTGCCAGCAGCCCTCGGACGGGTTACGAGCAGTACTTC. This rearrangement joins TRBV7-2 to TRBJ2-7; D call uncertain. Germline CDR1 SGHTA, CDR2 FQGNSA. This CDR3 region has 13 residues. With 5 bases removed from V and 4 bases from J, the gap between germline ends came to 12 bases.

The chain links TRBV10-3 to TRBJ2-7, with D perhaps TRBD2 (5 bases). The CDR3 extends over 17 amino acids. V lost 3 bases to trimming and J lost 0 bases, with 18 bases between them. Germline-derived CDR1 and CDR2 are ENHRY and SYGVKD. As DNA, the CDR3 is TGTGCCATCAGTGATCCCTCAGGAGGAGGAGGCTCCTACGAGCAGTACTTC. Amino acid sequence: CAISDPSGGGGSYEQYF.

This clone has a handful of counts. The chain joins TRBV6-2 or TRBV6-3 to TRBJ1-1, with 7 bases matching TRBD1. Germline CDR1 MNHEY, CDR2 SVGEGT. With V trimmed by 4 bases and J by 6 bases, 5 bases remained unmatched. CDR3 length: 13 amino acids. CDR3 residues: CASSSTGFAEAFF. CDR3 in DNA: TGTGCCAGCAGTTCGACAGGGTTTGCTGAAGCTTTCTTT.

This chain uses TRBV4-2 with TRBJ1-2; 7 nucleotides line up with TRBD1. V gave up 4 bases and J gave up 1 base; unmatched junction bases: 6. Germline CDR1 is LGHNA and CDR2 is YNFKEQ. The CDR3 is 15 residues long. The CDR3 DNA reads TGTGCCAGCAGCCCCCGGGACAGAGATAACTATGGCTACACCTTC. Protein sequence: CASSPRDRDNYGYTF.